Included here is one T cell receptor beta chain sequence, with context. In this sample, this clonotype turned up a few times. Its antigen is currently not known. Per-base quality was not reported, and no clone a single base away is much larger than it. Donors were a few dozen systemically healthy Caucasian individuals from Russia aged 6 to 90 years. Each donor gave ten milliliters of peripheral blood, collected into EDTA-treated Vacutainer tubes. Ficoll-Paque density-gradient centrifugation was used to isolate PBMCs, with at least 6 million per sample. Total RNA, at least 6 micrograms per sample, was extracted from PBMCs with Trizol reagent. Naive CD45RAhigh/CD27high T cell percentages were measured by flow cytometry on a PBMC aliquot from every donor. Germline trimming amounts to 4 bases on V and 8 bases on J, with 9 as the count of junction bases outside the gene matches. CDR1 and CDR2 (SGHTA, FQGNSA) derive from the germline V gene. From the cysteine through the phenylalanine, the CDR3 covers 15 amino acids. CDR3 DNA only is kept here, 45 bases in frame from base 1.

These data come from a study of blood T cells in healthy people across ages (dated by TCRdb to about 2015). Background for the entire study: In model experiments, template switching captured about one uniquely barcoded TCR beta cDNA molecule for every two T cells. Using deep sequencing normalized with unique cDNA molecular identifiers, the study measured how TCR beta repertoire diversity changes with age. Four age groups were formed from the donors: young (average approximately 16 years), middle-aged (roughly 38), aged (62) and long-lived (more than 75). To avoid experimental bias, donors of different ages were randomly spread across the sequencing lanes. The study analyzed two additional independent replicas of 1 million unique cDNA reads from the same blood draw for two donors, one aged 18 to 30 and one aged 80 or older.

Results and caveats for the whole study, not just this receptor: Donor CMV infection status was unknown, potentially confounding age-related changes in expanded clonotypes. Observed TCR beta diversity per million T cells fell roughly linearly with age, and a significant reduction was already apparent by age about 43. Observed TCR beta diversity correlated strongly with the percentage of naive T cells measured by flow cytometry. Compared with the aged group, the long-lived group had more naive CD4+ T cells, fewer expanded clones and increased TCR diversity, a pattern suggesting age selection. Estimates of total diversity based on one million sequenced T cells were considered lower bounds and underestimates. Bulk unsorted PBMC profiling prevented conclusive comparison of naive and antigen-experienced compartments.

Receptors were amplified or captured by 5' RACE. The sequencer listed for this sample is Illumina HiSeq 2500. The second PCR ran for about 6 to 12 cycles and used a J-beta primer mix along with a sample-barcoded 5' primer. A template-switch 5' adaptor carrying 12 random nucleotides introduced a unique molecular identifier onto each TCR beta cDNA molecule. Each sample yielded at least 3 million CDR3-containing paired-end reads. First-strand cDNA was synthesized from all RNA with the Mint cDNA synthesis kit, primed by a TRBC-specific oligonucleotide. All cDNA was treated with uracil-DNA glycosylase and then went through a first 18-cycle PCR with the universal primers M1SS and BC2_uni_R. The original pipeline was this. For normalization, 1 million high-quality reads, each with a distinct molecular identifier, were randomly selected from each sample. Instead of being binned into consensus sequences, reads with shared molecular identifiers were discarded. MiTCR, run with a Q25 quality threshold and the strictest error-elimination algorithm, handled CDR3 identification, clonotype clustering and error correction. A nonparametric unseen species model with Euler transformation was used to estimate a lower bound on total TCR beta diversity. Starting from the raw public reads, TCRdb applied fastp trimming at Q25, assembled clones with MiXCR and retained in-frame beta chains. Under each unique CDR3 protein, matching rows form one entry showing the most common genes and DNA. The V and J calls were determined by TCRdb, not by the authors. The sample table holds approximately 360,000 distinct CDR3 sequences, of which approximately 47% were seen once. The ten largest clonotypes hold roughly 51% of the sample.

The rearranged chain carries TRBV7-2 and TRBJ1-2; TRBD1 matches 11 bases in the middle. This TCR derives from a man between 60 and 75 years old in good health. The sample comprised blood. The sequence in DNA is TGTGCCAGCAGCTCCCGGGGGGGACAGGGGGTAGGCTACACCTTC. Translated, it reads CASSSRGGQGVGYTF.